The T cell receptor beta chain under discussion was sequenced for a study of graft-versus-host responses after intestinal transplantation. Whole-study context: Anti-thymocyte globulin induction preceded three to four years of tacrolimus and steroid maintenance in all recipients. Regarding the study as a whole: GvH clonotypes were identified within recipient marrow, with a subset emerging first in ileum or blood.

Assay: immunoSEQ multiplex PCR; the TCRdb copy retains only in-frame clones and omits some. The table records about 120,000 clones, 93% of them present only once. To note about this clone: As yet, its antigen is unknown.

The sample in question was unstimulated CD8+ T cells sorted from spleen or lymph node cells, obtained before transplant. This receptor was taken from a human donor who was the organ donor for an intestinal transplant.

For the CDR3, the DNA is TGTGCCAGTAGAAAAACAGGCCCCCCAGTCACTGAAGCTTTCTTT. Residues: CASRKTGPPVTEAFF. This sequence joins TRBV19 and TRBJ1-1, with D maybe TRBD1 (5 bases). The ends were cut back, 6 bases at V and 4 bases at J, with 18 bases in the middle. Germline assignment: CDR1 LNHDA and CDR2 SQIVND (reference sequence). The CDR3 covers 15 residues.